What follows are 14 T cell receptor beta chains derived from one specimen sequenced in a study of cytomegalovirus exposure and HLA in healthy donors. The PCR contained 60 Vbeta and 13 Jbeta primers. TCRdb's table, derived via immunoSEQ multiplex PCR, lists solely in-frame clones and lacks some. This sample has around 97,000 clones; 73% occur once, and the top ten carry roughly 3.5%. What was sequenced was PBMCs. These receptor sequences come from a man aged 35 to 55 in good health and CMV-seronegative.

The chain couples TRBV7-2 to TRBJ2-3, with D possibly TRBD2 on 6 matching bases. Germline V gene data show CDR1 as SGHTA and CDR2 as FQGNSA. V dropped 5 bases and J dropped 4 bases, with 19 bases sitting between them. CDR3 length: 16 amino acids. The CDR3 is CASSPDLSGTSDTQYF. In DNA, the CDR3 is TGTGCCAGCAGCCCAGACCTCTCCGGGACTTCAGATACGCAGTATTTT.

The V call is TRBV6-1, the J call TRBJ1-6; D is uncertain. The CDR3 is 15 amino acids. With 0 bases removed from V and 8 bases from J, the gap between germline ends came to 11 bases. CDR1 and CDR2 from the germline V gene are MNHNS and SASEGT. The CDR3 is CASSEATGVYSPLHF. As DNA, the CDR3 is TGTGCCAGCAGTGAAGCTACCGGGGTTTATTCACCCCTCCACTTT.

The chain's CDR3 is CASSLLAGNYGYTF. CDR3 sequence (DNA): TGTGCCAGCAGCTTGTTGGCGGGTAACTATGGCTACACCTTC. This rearrangement joins TRBV5-4 to TRBJ1-2; D gene ambiguous. Germline loops: CDR1 SGHNT, CDR2 YYREEE (reference sequence). Trimming removed 1 base at V and 1 base at J, with 8 bases between. The CDR3 contains 14 residues. Full variable domain (missing parts from reference TRBV5-4 and TRBJ1-2): ETGVTQSPTHLIKTRGQQVTLRCSSQSGHNTVSWYQQALGQGPQFIFQYYREEENGRGNFPPRFSGLQFPNYSSELNVNALELDDSALYLCASSLLAGNYGYTFGSGTRLTVV.

This chain uses TRBV4-1 with TRBJ2-3; a possible D gene is TRBD2 (6 bases). From germline, CDR1 is MGHRA and CDR2 YSYEKL. This CDR3 is built from 15 residues. Trimming took off 4 bases at V and 2 bases at J, with 13 bases between the two ends. CDR3 DNA: TGCGCCAGCAGCCGGGGACTTCCCAACACAGATACGCAGTATTTT. This encodes CASSRGLPNTDTQYF.

This sequence joins TRBV15 and TRBJ1-2; TRBD1 might be the D (5 bases). The CDR3 is made up of 14 amino acids. V was pared by 4 bases and J by 4 bases, with 13 bases between. Looked up from germline, CDR1 is LNHNV and CDR2 is YYDKDF (reference sequence). CDR3 residues: CATSTQAVGYGYTF. In DNA form, the CDR3 reads TGTGCCACCAGCACACAGGCTGTTGGCTATGGCTACACCTTC.

The chain couples TRBV4-3 to TRBJ1-1; D remains ambiguous. The CDR3 totals 15 residues. V dropped 4 bases and J dropped 0 bases, with 12 bases sitting between them. The germline V gene has CDR1 LGHNA and CDR2 YSLEER. The chain's CDR3 is CASSRVLSMNTEAFF. CDR3 DNA sequence: TGCGCCAGCAGCCGTGTTTTGAGCATGAACACTGAAGCTTTCTTT.

Concerning this clone itself: Other DNA sequences within the sample encode an identical CDR3. The CDR3 nucleotides are TGCGCCAGCAGCTTGGACAGAGAGACCCAGTACTTC. Amino acids: CASSLDRETQYF. V is TRBV5-1 and J is TRBJ2-5; D unresolved. V was clipped by 0 bases and J by 4 bases, with 4 bases between them. Germline loops: CDR1 SGHRS, CDR2 YFSETQ. This CDR3 spans 12 amino acids. Combining the CDR3 with reference TRBV5-1 and TRBJ2-5 gives the whole variable domain KAGVTQTPRYLIKTRGQQVTLSCSPISGHRSVSWYQQTPGQGLQFLFEYFSETQRNKGNFPGRFSGRQFSNSRSEMNVSTLELGDSALYLCASSLDRETQYFGPGTRLLVL.

The chain couples TRBV4-2 to TRBJ1-5; a weak D match, TRBD1 (5 bases). Trimming took off 1 base at V and 3 bases at J, with 7 bases between the two ends. The CDR3 is made up of 14 amino acids. CDR1 and CDR2 from the germline V gene are LGHNA and YNFKEQ. The CDR3 sequence is CASSQAGFNQPQHF. CDR3 nucleotides: TGTGCCAGCAGCCAAGCAGGGTTCAATCAGCCCCAGCATTTT.

This clone was counted a few times. The chain uses TRBV6-5 and TRBJ2-7; D is unclear. Germline lookup yields CDR1 MNHEY and CDR2 SVGAGI. Deletions cut 7 bases from V and 5 bases from J, with 9 bases between. The length of the CDR3 is 11 residues. CDR3 amino acids: CASTFRDEQYF. The CDR3 coding sequence is TGTGCCAGCACCTTCCGCGACGAGCAGTACTTC.

The V gene is TRBV29-1, the J gene TRBJ2-1; 8 nucleotides line up with TRBD2. The CDR3 runs to 15 residues. After removal of 4 bases from V and 3 bases from J, the junction contained 8 bases not matched to a gene. The V gene's germline CDR1 is SQVTM and CDR2 ANQGSEA. The CDR3 here is CSVAPPAGGYNEQFF. The CDR3 DNA sequence: TGCAGCGTTGCCCCCCCTGCGGGGGGCTACAATGAGCAGTTCTTC.

This clone was counted once. V is TRBV6-6 and J is TRBJ2-7; 11 nucleotides agree with TRBD1. From germline, CDR1 is MNHNY and CDR2 SVGAGI (reference sequence). V was clipped by 6 bases and J by 3 bases; unmatched bases: 4. This CDR3 has 14 amino acids. The CDR3 reads CASSLGTGGYEQYF. The CDR3 nucleotides read TGTGCCAGCAGCCTCGGGACAGGGGGCTACGAGCAGTACTTC.

The V gene is TRBV29-1, the J gene TRBJ2-1, with D possibly being TRBD2 (7 bases). The CDR3 is made up of 13 amino acids. CDR1 and CDR2 (germline): SQVTM, ANQGSEA. Deletions cut 7 bases from V and 5 bases from J, with 15 bases between. The CDR3 DNA follows: TGCAGCGGCAGGGGAGGGTTTAACAATGAGCAGTTCTTC. Its protein product is CSGRGGFNNEQFF.

V is TRBV6-5 and J is TRBJ2-1; 10 bases are shared with TRBD1. V lost 2 bases, J lost 4 bases, and 2 bases stayed unmatched. Germline loops: CDR1 MNHEY, CDR2 SVGAGI. CDR3 length: 15 residues. CDR3 sequence: CASSYRDRGYNEQFF. CDR3 DNA sequence: TGTGCCAGCAGTTACCGGGACAGGGGTTACAATGAGCAGTTCTTC.

The CDR3 DNA reads as TGTGCCAGCGCCACAGAGATACATGAAATGAACACCGGGGAGCTGTTTTTT. This codes for CASATEIHEMNTGELFF. The chain joins TRBV6-4 to TRBJ2-2; D call uncertain. CDR3 length: 17 residues. V was clipped by 8 bases and J by 1 base, with 20 bases between them. CDR1 and CDR2 from the germline V gene are MRHNA and SNTAGT.